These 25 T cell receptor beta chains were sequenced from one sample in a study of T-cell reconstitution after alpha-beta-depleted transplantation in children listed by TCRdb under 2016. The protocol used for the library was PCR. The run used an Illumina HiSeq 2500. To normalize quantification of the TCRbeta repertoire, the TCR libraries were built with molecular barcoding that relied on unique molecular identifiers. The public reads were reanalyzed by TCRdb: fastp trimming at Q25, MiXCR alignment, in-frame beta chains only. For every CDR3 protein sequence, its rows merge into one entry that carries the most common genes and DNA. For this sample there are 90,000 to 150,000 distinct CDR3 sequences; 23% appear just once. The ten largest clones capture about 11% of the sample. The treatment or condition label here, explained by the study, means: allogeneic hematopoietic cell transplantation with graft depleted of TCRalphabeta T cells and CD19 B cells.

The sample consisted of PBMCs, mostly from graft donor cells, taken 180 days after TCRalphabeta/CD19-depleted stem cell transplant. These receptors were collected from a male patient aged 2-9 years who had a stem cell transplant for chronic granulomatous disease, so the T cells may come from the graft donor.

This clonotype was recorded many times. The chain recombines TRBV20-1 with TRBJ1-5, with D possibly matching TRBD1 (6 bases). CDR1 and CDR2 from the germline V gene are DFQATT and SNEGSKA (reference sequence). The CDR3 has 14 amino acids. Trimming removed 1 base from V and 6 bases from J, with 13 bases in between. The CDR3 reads CSARARGALQPQHF. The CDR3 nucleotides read TGCAGTGCTAGAGCGCGGGGGGCTCTTCAGCCCCAGCATTTT.

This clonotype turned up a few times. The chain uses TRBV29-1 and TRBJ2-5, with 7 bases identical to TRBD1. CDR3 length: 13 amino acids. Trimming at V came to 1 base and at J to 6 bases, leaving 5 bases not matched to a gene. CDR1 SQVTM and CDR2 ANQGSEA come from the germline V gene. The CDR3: CSVEGAGGKTQYF. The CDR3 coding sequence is TGCAGCGTTGAAGGGGCAGGGGGAAAGACCCAGTACTTC.

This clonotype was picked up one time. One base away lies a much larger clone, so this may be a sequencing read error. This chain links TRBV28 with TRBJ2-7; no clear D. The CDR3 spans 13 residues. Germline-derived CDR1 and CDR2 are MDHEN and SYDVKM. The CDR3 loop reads CASSLPLPNDQYF. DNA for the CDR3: TGTGCCAGCAGTCTACCTCTGCCTAACGACCAGTACTTC.

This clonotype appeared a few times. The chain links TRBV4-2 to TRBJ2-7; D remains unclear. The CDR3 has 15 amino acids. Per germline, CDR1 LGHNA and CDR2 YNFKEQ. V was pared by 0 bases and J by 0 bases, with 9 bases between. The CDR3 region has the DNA TGTGCCAGCAGCCAAGAATTCGACAACTCCTACGAGCAGTACTTC. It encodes CASSQEFDNSYEQYF.

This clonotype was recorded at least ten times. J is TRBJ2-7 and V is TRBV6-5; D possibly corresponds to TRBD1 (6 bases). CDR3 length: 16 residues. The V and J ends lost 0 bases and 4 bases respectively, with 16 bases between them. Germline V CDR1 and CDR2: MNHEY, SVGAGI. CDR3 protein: CASSYSFGTPHYEQYF. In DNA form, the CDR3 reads TGTGCCAGCAGTTACTCTTTTGGGACACCCCATTACGAGCAGTACTTC.

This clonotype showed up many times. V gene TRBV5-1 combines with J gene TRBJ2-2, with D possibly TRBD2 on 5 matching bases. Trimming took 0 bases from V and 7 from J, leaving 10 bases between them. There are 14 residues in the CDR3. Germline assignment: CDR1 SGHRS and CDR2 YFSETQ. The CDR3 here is CASSLAKGVGELFF. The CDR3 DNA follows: TGCGCCAGCAGCTTGGCCAAGGGAGTCGGGGAGCTGTTTTTT.

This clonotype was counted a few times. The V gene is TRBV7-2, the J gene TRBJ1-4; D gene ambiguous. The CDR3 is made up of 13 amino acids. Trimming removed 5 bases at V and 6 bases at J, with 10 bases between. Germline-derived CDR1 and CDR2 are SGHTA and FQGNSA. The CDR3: CASSQRWYEKLFF. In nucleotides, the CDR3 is TGTGCCAGCAGCCAGCGGTGGTATGAAAAACTGTTTTTT.

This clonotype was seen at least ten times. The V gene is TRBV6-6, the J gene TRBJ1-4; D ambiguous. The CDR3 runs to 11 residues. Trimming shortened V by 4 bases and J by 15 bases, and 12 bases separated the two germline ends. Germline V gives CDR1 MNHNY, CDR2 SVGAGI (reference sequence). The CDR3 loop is CASSSAQRLFF. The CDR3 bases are TGTGCCAGCAGTTCAGCCCAAAGGTTGTTTTTT.

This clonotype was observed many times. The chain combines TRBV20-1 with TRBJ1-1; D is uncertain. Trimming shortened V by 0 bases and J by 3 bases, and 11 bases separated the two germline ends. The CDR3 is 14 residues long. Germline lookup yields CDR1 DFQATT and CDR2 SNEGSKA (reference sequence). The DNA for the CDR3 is TGCAGTGCTAGAGACGCTTCAAGGTACACTGAAGCTTTCTTT. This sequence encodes CSARDASRYTEAFF.

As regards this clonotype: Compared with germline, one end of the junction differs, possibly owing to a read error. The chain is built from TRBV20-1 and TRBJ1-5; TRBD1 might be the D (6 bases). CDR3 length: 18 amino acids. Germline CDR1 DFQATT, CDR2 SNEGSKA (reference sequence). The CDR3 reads CCAGTSGAQDYSNQPQHF. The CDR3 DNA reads TGCTGTGCTGGAACCTCGGGGGCGCAGGACTATAGCAATCAGCCCCAGCATTTT.

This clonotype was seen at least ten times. The CDR3 DNA sequence: TGTGCCAGCAGTTTGGACAGGGCCAGCAATCAGCCCCAGCATTTT. As protein: CASSLDRASNQPQHF. The genes are TRBV12-3 or TRBV12-4 and TRBJ1-5; 8 positions agree with TRBD1. The CDR3 loop spans 15 amino acids. J was trimmed by 1 base and V by 3 bases; bases with no gene match: 2.

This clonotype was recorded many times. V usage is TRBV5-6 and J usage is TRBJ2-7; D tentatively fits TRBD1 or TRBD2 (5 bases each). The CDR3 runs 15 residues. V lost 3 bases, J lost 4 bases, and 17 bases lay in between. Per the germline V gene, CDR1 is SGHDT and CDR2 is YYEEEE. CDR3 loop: CASSSMKRDGYEQYF. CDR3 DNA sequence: TGTGCCAGCAGCTCAATGAAACGGGACGGTTACGAGCAGTACTTC.

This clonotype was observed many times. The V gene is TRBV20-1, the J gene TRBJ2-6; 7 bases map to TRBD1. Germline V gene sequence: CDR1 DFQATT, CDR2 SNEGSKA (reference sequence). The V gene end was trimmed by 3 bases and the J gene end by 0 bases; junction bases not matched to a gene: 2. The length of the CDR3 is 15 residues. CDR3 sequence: CSARDRNSGANVLTF. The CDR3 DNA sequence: TGCAGTGCTAGGGACAGGAACTCTGGGGCCAACGTCCTGACTTTC.

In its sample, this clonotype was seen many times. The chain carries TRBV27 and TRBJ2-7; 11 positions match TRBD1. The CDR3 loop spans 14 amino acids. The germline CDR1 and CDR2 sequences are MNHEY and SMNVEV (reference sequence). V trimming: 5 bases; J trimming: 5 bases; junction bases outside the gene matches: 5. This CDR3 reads CASSKDRGRNEQYF. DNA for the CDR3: TGTGCCAGCAGTAAGGACAGGGGGCGGAACGAGCAGTACTTC.

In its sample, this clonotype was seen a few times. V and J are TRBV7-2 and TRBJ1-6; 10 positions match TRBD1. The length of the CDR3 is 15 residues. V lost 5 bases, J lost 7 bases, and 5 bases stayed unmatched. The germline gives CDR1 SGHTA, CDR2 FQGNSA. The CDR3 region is CASSIDRGRNSPLHF. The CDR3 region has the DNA TGTGCCAGCAGCATCGACAGGGGGCGGAATTCACCCCTCCACTTT.

The DNA for the CDR3 is TGTGCCAGCAGTTTTGAAGGGGCCGGGGAGACCCAGTACTTC. Translation gives CASSFEGAGETQYF. The chain employs TRBV12-3 or TRBV12-4 and TRBJ2-5; perhaps TRBD1 as D (5 bases). The CDR3 consists of 14 residues. V gave up 3 bases and J gave up 5 bases, with 13 bases separating them.

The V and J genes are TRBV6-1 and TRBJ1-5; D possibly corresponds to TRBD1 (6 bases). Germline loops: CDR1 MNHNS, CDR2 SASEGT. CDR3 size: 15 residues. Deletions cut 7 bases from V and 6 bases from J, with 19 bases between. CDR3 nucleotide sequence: TGTGCCAGCACACAGGGAGGGGGTGCTGGTCAGCCCCAGCATTTT. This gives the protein CASTQGGGAGQPQHF.

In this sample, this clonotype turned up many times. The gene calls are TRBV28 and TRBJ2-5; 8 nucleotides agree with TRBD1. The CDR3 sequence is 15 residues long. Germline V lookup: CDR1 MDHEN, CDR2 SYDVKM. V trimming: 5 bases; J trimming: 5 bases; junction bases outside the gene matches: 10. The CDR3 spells CASSANDRGGETQYF. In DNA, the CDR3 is TGTGCCAGCAGTGCCAATGACAGGGGTGGGGAGACCCAGTACTTC.

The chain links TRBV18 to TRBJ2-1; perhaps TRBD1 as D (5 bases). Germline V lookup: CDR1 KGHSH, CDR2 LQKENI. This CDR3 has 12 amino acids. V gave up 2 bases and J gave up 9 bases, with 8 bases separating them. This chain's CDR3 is CASSPIRGEQFF. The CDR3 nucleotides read TGTGCCAGCTCACCAATAAGGGGTGAGCAGTTCTTC.

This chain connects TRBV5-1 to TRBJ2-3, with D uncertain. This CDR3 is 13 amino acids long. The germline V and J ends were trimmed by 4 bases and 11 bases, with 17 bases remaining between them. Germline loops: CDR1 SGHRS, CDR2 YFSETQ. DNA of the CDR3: TGCGCCAGCAGCCCCTATGATGATATCGAGCAGTATTTT. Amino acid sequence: CASSPYDDIEQYF. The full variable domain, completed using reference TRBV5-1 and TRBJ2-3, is KAGVTQTPRYLIKTRGQQVTLSCSPISGHRSVSWYQQTPGQGLQFLFEYFSETQRNKGNFPGRFSGRQFSNSRSEMNVSTLELGDSALYLCASSPYDDIEQYFGPGTRLTVL.

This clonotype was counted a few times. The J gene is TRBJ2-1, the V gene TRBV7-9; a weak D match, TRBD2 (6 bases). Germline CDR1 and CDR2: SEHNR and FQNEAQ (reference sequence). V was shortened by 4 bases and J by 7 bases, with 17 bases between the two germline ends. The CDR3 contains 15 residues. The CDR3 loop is CASSSTWEVTNEQFF. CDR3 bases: TGTGCCAGCAGCTCGACCTGGGAGGTAACGAATGAGCAGTTCTTC. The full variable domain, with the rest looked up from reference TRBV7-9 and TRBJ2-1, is DTGVSQNPRHKITKRGQNVTFRCDPISEHNRLYWYRQTLGQGPEFLTYFQNEAQLEKSRLLSDRFSAERPKGSFSTLEIQRTEQGDSAMYLCASSSTWEVTNEQFFGPGTRLTVL.

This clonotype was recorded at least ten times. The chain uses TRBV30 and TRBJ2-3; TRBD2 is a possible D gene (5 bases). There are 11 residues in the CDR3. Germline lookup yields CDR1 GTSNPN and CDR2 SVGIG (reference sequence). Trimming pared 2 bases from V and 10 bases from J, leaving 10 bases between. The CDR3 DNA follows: TGTGCCTGGAGTCACGGGAATGCGCAGTATTTT. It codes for CAWSHGNAQYF. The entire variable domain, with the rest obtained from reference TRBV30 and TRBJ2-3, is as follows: SQTIHQWPATLVQPVGSPLSLECTVEGTSNPNLYWYRQAAGRGLQLLFYSVGIGQISSEVPQNLSASRPQDRQFILSSKKLLLSDSGFYLCAWSHGNAQYFGPGTRLTVL.

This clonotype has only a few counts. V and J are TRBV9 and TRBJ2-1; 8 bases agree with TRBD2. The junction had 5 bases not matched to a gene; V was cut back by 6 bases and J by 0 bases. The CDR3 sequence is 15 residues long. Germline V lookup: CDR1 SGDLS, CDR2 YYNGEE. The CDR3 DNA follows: TGTGCCAGCACGAGTAGCGGGATCTCCTACAATGAGCAGTTCTTC. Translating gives CASTSSGISYNEQFF.

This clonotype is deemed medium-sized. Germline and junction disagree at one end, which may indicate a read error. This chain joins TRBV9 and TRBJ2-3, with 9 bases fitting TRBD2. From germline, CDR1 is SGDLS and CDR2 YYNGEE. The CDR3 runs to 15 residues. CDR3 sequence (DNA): TGTGCCAGCAGCGCAGAGGGGACTAGCAGAGATACGCAGTATTTT. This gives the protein CASSAEGTSRDTQYF.

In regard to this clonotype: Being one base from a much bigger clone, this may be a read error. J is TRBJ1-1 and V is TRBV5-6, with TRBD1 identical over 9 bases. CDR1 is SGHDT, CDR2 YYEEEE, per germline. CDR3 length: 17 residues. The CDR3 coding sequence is TGTGCCACCAGCTTGAGTAGATCCGACAGGGGGGTTTCTGAAGCTTTCTTT. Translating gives CATSLSRSDRGVSEAFF.